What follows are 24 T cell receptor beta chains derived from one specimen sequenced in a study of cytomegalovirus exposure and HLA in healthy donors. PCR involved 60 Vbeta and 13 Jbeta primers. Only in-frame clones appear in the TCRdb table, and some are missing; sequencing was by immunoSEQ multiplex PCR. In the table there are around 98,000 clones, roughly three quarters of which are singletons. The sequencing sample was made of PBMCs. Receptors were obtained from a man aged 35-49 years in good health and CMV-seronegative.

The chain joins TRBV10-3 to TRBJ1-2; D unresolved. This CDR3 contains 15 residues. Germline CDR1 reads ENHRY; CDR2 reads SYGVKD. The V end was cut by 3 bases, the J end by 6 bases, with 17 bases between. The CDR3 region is CAISDYDGGRNGYTF. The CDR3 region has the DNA TGTGCCATCAGTGATTATGATGGAGGGAGGAATGGCTACACCTTC.

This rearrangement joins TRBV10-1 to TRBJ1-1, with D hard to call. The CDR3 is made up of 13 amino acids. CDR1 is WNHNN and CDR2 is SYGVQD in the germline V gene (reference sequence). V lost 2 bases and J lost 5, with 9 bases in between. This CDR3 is CASSEGSRTEAFF. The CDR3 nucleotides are TGCGCCAGCAGTGAGGGGTCGAGGACTGAAGCTTTCTTT.

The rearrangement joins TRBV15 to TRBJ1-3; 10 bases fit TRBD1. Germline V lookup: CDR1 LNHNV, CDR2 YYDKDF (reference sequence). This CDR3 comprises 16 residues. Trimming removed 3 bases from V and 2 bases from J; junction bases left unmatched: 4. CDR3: CATSRPDRGTGNTIYF. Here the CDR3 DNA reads TGTGCCACCAGCAGGCCGGACAGGGGGACTGGAAACACCATATATTTT. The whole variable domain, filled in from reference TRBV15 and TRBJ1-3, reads DAMVIQNPRYQVTQFGKPVTLSCSQTLNHNVMYWYQQKSSQAPKLLFHYYDKDFNNEADTPDNFQSRRPNTSFCFLDIRSPGLGDTAMYLCATSRPDRGTGNTIYFGEGSWLTVV.

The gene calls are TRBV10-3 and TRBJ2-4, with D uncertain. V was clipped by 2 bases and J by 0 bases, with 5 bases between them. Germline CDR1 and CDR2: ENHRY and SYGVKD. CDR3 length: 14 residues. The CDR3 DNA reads TGTGCCATCAGTGAGGTTCTAGCCAAAAACATTCAGTACTTC. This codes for CAISEVLAKNIQYF.

The CDR3 is CASSNTGGNTGELFF. The CDR3 region has the DNA TGTGCCAGCAGCAATACCGGGGGAAACACCGGGGAGCTGTTTTTT. The genes are TRBV7-2 and TRBJ2-2, with a possible D match to TRBD2 (6 bases). This CDR3 has 15 residues. The V gene lost 5 bases and the J gene lost 2 bases, with 12 bases spanning the gap. Germline V gives CDR1 SGHTA, CDR2 FQGNSA.

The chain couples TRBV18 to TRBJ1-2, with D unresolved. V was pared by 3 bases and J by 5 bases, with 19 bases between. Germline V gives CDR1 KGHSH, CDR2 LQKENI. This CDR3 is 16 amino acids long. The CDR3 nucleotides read TGTGCCAGCTCACCTCCATGGACCGGGAAGGAATATGGCTACACCTTC. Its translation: CASSPPWTGKEYGYTF.

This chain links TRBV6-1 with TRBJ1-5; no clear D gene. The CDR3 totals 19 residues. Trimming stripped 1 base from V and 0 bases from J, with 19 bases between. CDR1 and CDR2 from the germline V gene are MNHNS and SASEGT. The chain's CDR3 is CASSEEESFFWNSNQPQHF. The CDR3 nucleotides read TGTGCCAGCAGTGAAGAGGAGTCATTCTTCTGGAATAGCAATCAGCCCCAGCATTTT.

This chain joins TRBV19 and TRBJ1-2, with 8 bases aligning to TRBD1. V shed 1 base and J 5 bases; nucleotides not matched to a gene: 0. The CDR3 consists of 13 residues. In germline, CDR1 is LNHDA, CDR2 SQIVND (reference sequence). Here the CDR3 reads CASSIGDRYGYTF. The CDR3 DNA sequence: TGTGCCAGTAGTATAGGGGACAGGTATGGCTACACCTTC.

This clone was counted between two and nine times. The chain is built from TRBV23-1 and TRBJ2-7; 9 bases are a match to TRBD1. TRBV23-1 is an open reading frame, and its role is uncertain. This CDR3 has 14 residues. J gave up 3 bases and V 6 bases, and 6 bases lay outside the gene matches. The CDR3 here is CASRNGQGFYEQYF. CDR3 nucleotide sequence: TGCGCCAGCAGAAACGGACAGGGGTTCTACGAGCAGTACTTC.

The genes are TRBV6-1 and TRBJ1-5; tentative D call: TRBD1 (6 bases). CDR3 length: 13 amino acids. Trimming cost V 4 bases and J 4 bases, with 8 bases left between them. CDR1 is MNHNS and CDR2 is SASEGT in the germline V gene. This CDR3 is CASSGDRNQPQHF. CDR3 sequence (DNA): TGTGCCAGCAGTGGTGACAGGAATCAGCCCCAGCATTTT.

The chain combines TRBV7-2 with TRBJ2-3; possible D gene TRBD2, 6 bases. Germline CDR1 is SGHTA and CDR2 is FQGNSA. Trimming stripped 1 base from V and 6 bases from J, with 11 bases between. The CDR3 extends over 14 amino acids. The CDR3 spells CASSLVGGADTQYF. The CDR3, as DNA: TGTGCCAGCAGCTTAGTGGGCGGGGCCGATACGCAGTATTTT.

The CDR3 loop is CASRPGATNEKLFF. In DNA, the CDR3 is TGTGCCAGCAGGCCAGGGGCTACTAATGAAAAACTGTTTTTT. The genes are TRBV2 and TRBJ1-4; perhaps TRBD1 as D (6 bases). V lost 6 bases and J lost 2, with 10 bases in between. This CDR3 is 14 amino acids long. Germline CDR1 SNHLY, CDR2 FYNNEI. The full variable domain, completed using reference TRBV2 and TRBJ1-4, is EPEVTQTPSHQVTQMGQEVILRCVPISNHLYFYWYRQILGQKVEFLVSFYNNEISEKSEIFDDQFSVERPDGSNFTLKIRSTKLEDSAMYFCASRPGATNEKLFFGSGTQLSVL.

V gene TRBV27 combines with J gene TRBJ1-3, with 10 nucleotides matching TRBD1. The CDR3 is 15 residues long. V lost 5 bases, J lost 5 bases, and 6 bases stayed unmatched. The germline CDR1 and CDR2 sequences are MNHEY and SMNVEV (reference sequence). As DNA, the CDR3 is TGTGCCAGCAGTCCCGGACAGGGGGAAAGAAACACCATATATTTT. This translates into CASSPGQGERNTIYF.

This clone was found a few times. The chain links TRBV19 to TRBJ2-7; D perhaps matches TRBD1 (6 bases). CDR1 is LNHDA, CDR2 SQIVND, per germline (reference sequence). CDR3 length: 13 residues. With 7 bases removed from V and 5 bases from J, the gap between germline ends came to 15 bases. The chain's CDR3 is CASKDSSGHEQYF. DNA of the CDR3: TGTGCCAGTAAGGACAGCTCAGGTCACGAGCAGTACTTC.

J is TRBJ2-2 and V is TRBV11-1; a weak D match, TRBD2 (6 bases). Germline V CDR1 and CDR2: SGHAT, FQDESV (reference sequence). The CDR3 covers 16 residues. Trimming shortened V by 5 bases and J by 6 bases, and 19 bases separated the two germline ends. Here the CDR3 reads CASSPPGQGGSGELFF. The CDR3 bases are TGTGCCAGCAGCCCACCGGGCCAGGGAGGATCCGGGGAGCTGTTTTTT.

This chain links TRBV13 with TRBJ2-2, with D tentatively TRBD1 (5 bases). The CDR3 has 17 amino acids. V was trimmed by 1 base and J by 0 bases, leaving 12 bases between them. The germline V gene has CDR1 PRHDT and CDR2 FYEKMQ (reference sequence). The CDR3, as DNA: TGTGCCAGCAGCTTAGCTGGACACTTCGCGAACACCGGGGAGCTGTTTTTT. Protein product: CASSLAGHFANTGELFF.

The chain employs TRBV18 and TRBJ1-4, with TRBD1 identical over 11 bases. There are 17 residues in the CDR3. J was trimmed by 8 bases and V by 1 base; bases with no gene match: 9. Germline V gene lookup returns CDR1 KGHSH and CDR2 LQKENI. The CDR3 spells CASSPRPPRTGGEKLFF. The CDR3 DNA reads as TGTGCCAGCTCACCACGGCCCCCGCGGACAGGGGGCGAAAAACTGTTTTTT.

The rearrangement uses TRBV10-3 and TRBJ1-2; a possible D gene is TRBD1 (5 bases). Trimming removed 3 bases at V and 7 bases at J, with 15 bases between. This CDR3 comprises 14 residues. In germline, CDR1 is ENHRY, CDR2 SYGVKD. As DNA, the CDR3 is TGTGCCATCAGTGAACAACAGGACCTGGGTGGCTACACCTTC. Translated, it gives CAISEQQDLGGYTF.

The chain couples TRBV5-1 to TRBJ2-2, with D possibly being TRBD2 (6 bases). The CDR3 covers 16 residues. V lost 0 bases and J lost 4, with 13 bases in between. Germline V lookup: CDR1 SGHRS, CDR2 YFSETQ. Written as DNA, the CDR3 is TGCGCCAGCAGCTTGGAGACTAGTAGGGCCACCGGGGAGCTGTTTTTT. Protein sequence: CASSLETSRATGELFF.

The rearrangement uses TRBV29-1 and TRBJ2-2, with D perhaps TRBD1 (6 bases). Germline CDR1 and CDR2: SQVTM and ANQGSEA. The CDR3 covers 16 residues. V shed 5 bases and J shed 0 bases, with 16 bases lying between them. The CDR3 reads CSVLDAGTSNTGELFF. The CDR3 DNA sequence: TGCAGCGTTCTGGATGCTGGGACATCGAACACCGGGGAGCTGTTTTTT.

CDR3 loop: CASSLGTVTAEKLFF. CDR3 sequence (DNA): TGTGCCAGTAGTCTGGGGACAGTGACAGCTGAAAAACTGTTTTTT. The rearrangement uses TRBV19 and TRBJ1-4; 7 bases agree with TRBD1. The CDR3 covers 15 residues. Trimming took 5 bases from V and 7 from J; bases not matched to a gene: 10. Germline CDR1 is LNHDA and CDR2 is SQIVND (reference sequence).

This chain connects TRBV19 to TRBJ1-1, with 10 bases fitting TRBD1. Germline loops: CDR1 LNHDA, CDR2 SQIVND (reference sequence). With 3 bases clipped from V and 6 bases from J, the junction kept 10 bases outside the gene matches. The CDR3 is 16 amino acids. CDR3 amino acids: CASSIRGQGLLAEAFF. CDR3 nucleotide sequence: TGTGCCAGTAGTATCAGGGGACAGGGGTTGTTGGCTGAAGCTTTCTTT.

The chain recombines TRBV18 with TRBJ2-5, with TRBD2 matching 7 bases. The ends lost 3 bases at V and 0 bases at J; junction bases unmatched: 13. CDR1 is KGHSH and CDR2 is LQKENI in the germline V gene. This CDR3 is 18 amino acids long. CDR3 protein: CASSPSSGEPTHQETQYF. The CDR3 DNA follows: TGTGCCAGCTCACCTAGCAGCGGGGAGCCTACGCACCAAGAGACCCAGTACTTC.

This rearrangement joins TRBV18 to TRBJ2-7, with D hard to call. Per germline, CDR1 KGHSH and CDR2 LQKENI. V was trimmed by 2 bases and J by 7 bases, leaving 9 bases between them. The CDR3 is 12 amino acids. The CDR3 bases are TGTGCCAGCTCACCAGGGCAATCGGAGCAGTACTTC. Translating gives CASSPGQSEQYF.